This T cell receptor (beta chain) was sequenced during a study of T cell clonality in common variable immunodeficiency. This CDR3 contains 15 residues. CDR1 and CDR2 from the germline V gene are DFQATT and SNEGSKA (reference sequence). Germline trimming cut 6 bases from V and 8 bases from J; bases unmatched to any gene: 14. This clone has a count of ten or more. What it binds is not known. The observed sequence ends 3 residues before the CDR3 terminus, with the missing tail filled in from the germline J gene. TCRdb keeps only in-frame clones here, not all; method: immunoSEQ multiplex PCR. Altogether approximately 81,000 clones were found in the sample, and no singletons occur. The study, taken as a whole, reports: TCRbeta clonality was increased in CVID versus healthy controls.

The TCR sequence derives from a person between 18 and 75 years old in good health. Source material: peripheral blood mononuclear cells. This chain uses TRBV20-1 with TRBJ2-1; 9 bases are shared with TRBD1. CDR3 DNA (partial): TGCAGTGCGTGGGTAGGGACAGGGATGTCCGATGAG. Translated, it gives CSAWVGTGMSDE. The entire CDR3 protein is CSAWVGTGMSDEQFF.